The TCR beta chain described here comes from a study of blood T cell repertoires in COVID-19 (dated by TCRdb to the early 2020s). General notes on the study: Samples from collaborators originated in the United States, Italy and Spain and spanned both the acute and convalescent phases of COVID-19. HLA class I and class II types, where available, came from metadata supplied by the sample provider rather than from assay-based typing. Deeply sampled blood TCRbeta repertoires from subjects exposed to, actively infected with, or recovered from COVID-19 were included in the dataset. The material from the prospective study consisted of cDNA or gDNA derived from T cells, B-cell-depleted T cells, or PBMCs. The repertoires were released in a freely available public database meant as a resource for research on the immune response to SARS-CoV-2. Samples came from the ongoing ImmuneRACE study (first 160 participants) plus 1,254 subjects from 6 global collaborators. The sample metadata nearly always contained a de-identified subject ID, COVID-19 status, age in years and sex.

Points on this clone: Its binding antigen is unknown. No much larger clone exists at a distance of one base, and base qualities are not known.

Overall results and qualifications from the work: How much clinical and demographic metadata was included differed by source and by participant, and the metadata was provided uncurated.

The CDR3 starts with the cysteine, ends with the phenylalanine, and has 14 residues. Solely the CDR3 DNA is kept, with 42 bases framed from the first base. V is cut by 6 bases and J by 6 bases, and the space between the germline ends is 14 bases. The germline V gene (reference sequence) gives CDR1 as MNHEY and CDR2 as SMNVEV. The collaborating institutions used their own protocols to collect whole blood in K2EDTA tubes. For TCRbeta analysis, collaborators shipped samples as frozen whole blood, isolated PBMCs, or DNA extracted from either of those sample types. The immunoSEQ Assay, a bias-controlled multiplex PCR, was used to amplify TCRbeta CDR3 regions from genomic DNA. Processing in the source paper ran as follows. The number of nucleated cells in each sample was estimated by amplification of reference gene primers within the assay. To quantify the absolute abundance of each unique TCRbeta CDR3 rearrangement, sequence reads were collapsed and filtered. For each sample, productive Simpson clonality was calculated as the square root of Simpson's diversity index over productive rearrangements. TCRdb's version of the immuneACCESS table is confined to in-frame rearrangements and falls short of the full clone set. An unresolved V gene accounts for under half of the shortfall where checked; the remainder is of unknown origin. The DNA was the basis for D and trimming; V, J and clone size are from that table. The sample data list approximately 210,000 clones, and about 87% of these were observed just once. The ten most abundant clones make up 1.5% to 2% of the sample.

Specimen: peripheral blood. The chain is assembled from TRBV27 and TRBJ2-2; TRBD1 is a weak D gene call, 5 bases matching. The sequence was obtained from a man between 65 and 85 years old with acute or convalescent COVID-19. The CDR3 has the sequence CASSQNRSPGELFF. The nucleotides read TGTGCCAGCAGCCAAAACAGGTCGCCCGGGGAGCTGTTTTTT.